This entry lists 6 T cell receptor beta chains sequenced from one sample in a study of identical twins. TCRdb reanalysed the 5' RACE reads using MiXCR and keeps one entry per CDR3 protein. The sample lists around 1.7 million distinct CDR3 sequences; about 32% were seen once. The sequenced sample consisted of cord blood. The receptors originated from a newborn girl in good health.

The chain joins TRBV16 to TRBJ2-4; 9 bases match TRBD2. V trimming: 4 bases; J trimming: 13 bases; junction bases outside the gene matches: 5. This CDR3 spans 12 amino acids. The germline gives CDR1 KGHSY, CDR2 FQNENV. The CDR3 sequence is CASSRHSGRQYF. Here the CDR3 DNA reads TGTGCCAGCAGCCGCCATAGCGGGAGACAGTACTTC.

Only a few counts were recorded for this clonotype. V gene TRBV7-9 combines with J gene TRBJ2-1; 11 nucleotides align to TRBD2. The V segment lost 4 bases and the J segment 7 bases; nucleotides outside the gene matches: 15. Germline V gene data show CDR1 as SEHNR and CDR2 as FQNEAQ (reference sequence). The CDR3 sequence is 18 residues long. The CDR3 protein is CASSSYNLRLAGRNEQFF. In nucleotides, the CDR3 is TGTGCCAGCAGCTCCTACAACCTTCGACTAGCGGGAAGGAATGAGCAGTTCTTC.

The chain has TRBV24-1 and TRBJ2-3; 12 bases fit TRBD2. The V gene's germline CDR1 is KGHDR and CDR2 SFDVKD. The CDR3 sequence is 15 residues long. With 5 bases clipped from V and 5 bases from J, the junction kept 4 bases outside the gene matches. CDR3 residues: CATSVETSGRDTQYF. CDR3 in DNA: TGTGCCACCAGTGTTGAGACTAGCGGGAGAGATACGCAGTATTTT.

This sequence joins TRBV20-1 and TRBJ1-5, with TRBD1 as a possible D gene (5 bases). Trimming shortened V by 6 bases and J by 7 bases, and 13 bases separated the two germline ends. The length of the CDR3 is 12 residues. Germline V lookup: CDR1 DFQATT, CDR2 SNEGSKA (reference sequence). In DNA form, the CDR3 reads TGCAGTGCGTGGGGGGTTTGGCAGCCCCAGCATTTT. Its translation is CSAWGVWQPQHF.

This clonotype has just a few counts. The CDR3 bases are TGCAGCGGCAAAACATTGAACACTGAAGCTTTCTTT. Translating gives CSGKTLNTEAFF. The chain carries TRBV29-1 and TRBJ1-1; D is uncertain. V lost 7 bases, J lost 0 bases, and 9 bases lay in between. Germline CDR1 and CDR2: SQVTM and ANQGSEA. This CDR3 is built from 12 residues.

This chain joins TRBV20-1 and TRBJ2-3; D possibly corresponds to TRBD2 (7 bases). This CDR3 region has 14 residues. Germline V gives CDR1 DFQATT, CDR2 SNEGSKA (reference sequence). Trimming shortened V by 3 bases and J by 2 bases, and 12 bases separated the two germline ends. DNA for the CDR3: TGCAGTGCTAGCGCGGGGGCCATCACAGATACGCAGTATTTT. Protein: CSASAGAITDTQYF.